This TCR beta chain stems from a study of OX40 agonist ivuxolimab in advanced cancers. Study at large: Patients received ivuxolimab, an agonistic anti-OX40 (CD134) antibody.

Trimming removed 5 bases at V and 7 bases at J, with 18 bases between. The CDR3 runs 15 residues. CDR1 is LGHNT, CDR2 FRNRAP, per germline. On this clone itself: Its matching antigen is unknown.

Blood sampling took place at baseline, cycle 4 day 1, and cycle 7 day 1. Whole-study results and caveats: At 0.1 to 3.0 mg/kg and by week 6, clonal expansion occurred in CD4+ and CD8+ blood T cells. Expanded clones tended on average to be more numerous among CD8+ T cells than CD4+.

Using immunoSEQ multiplex PCR, the repertoire was profiled, and TCRdb retains in-frame clones only, with some absent. The table has about 68,000 clones, approximately 80% seen once. The chain recombines TRBV12-5 with TRBJ2-1; D might be TRBD2 (6 bases). The receptor was derived from an adult with an advanced solid tumor such as melanoma, head and neck, liver or kidney cancer. Source: CD4+ or CD8+ T cells sorted from blood, taken in a trial of the OX40 agonist ivuxolimab. The CDR3 nucleotides read TGTGCTAGTGGTCCCCCGGGGGTCCCTTTAAATGAGCAGTTCTTC. The encoded protein is CASGPPGVPLNEQFF. Full variable domain (remainder filled in from reference TRBV12-5 and TRBJ2-1): DARVTQTPRHKVTEMGQEVTMRCQPILGHNTVFWYRQTMMQGLELLAYFRNRAPLDDSGMPKDRFSAEMPDATLATLKIQPSEPRDSAVYFCASGPPGVPLNEQFFGPGTRLTVL.